The 30 T cell receptor beta chains listed next were all sequenced from one sample in a study of T cells in Graves' hyperthyroidism and ophthalmopathy. RNA transcripts were the template for amplifying TCR beta CDR3 regions. The HTBI primer set drove a first-round RT-PCR of the TCR CDR3. TCRdb itself ran the multiplex PCR reads through MiXCR, one entry per CDR3 protein. This sample has fewer than 800,000 distinct CDR3 sequences; 16% occur once, and the top ten carry roughly 8%. Source material: blood. Every receptor here comes from a man aged 18 to 29 with Graves' hyperthyroidism.

At least ten counts were recorded for this clonotype. The chain joins TRBV3-1 to TRBJ2-1; 11 bases are shared with TRBD2. J was trimmed by 9 bases and V by 4 bases; bases with no gene match: 11. Germline CDR1 reads LGHDT; CDR2 reads YNNKEL (reference sequence). The CDR3 spans 16 residues. The CDR3 nucleotides read TGTGCCAGCAGCCCCCCTAGCGGGAGGTCTGAGGGTGAGCAGTTCTTC. Protein product: CASSPPSGRSEGEQFF.

This clonotype was found a few times. This chain joins TRBV3-1 and TRBJ2-2; no reliable D call. V was trimmed by 2 bases and J by 6 bases, leaving 7 bases between them. This CDR3 contains 13 residues. Germline loops: CDR1 LGHDT, CDR2 YNNKEL (reference sequence). The CDR3 is CASSQRLPGELFF. The CDR3 DNA reads as TGTGCCAGCAGCCAACGGCTACCCGGGGAGCTGTTTTTT.

In regard to this clonotype: A read error may explain this, as a much larger clone is one base away. The V call is TRBV6-5, the J call TRBJ1-2, with TRBD1 as a possible D gene (6 bases). This CDR3 is built from 15 residues. Germline CDR1 is MNHEY and CDR2 is SVGAGI. Trimming removed 4 bases from V and 4 bases from J, with 16 bases in between. Here the CDR3 reads CASSSWGGAFYGYTF. The DNA of the CDR3 is TGTGCCAGCAGTTCGTGGGGGGGGGCATTCTATGGCTACACCTTC.

This clonotype was observed at least ten times. CDR3 nucleotide sequence: TGCAGTGCTAGAGATCTGGCGGGAGGGGAGCTGTTTTTT. Protein sequence: CSARDLAGGELFF. The rearrangement uses TRBV20-1 and TRBJ2-2, with D maybe TRBD2 (6 bases). V lost 0 bases and J 8 bases, leaving 10 bases between the germline ends. Germline CDR1 and CDR2: DFQATT and SNEGSKA (reference sequence). This CDR3 comprises 13 residues.

The genes are TRBV7-2 and TRBJ2-1, with TRBD2 identical over 11 bases. The CDR3 runs to 18 residues. J lost 2 bases, V lost 2 bases, and 8 bases had no gene match. CDR1 is SGHTA and CDR2 is FQGNSA in the germline V gene. CDR3 bases: TGTGCCAGCAGCTTAAAACTAGCGGGAGTGGGTACCTACAATGAGCAGTTCTTC. It encodes CASSLKLAGVGTYNEQFF. Full variable domain (outside the CDR3, taken from reference TRBV7-2 and TRBJ2-1): GAGVSQSPSNKVTEKGKDVELRCDPISGHTALYWYRQSLGQGLEFLIYFQGNSAPDKSGLPSDRFSAERTGGSVSTLTIQRTQQEDSAVYLCASSLKLAGVGTYNEQFFGPGTRLTVL.

This clonotype was found many times. V and J are TRBV12-3 or TRBV12-4 and TRBJ2-1; D call uncertain. There are 14 residues in the CDR3. The V end lost 0 bases, the J end lost 8 bases, and 11 bases lay between the germline ends. CDR3 sequence (DNA): TGTGCCAGCAGTTTAGCTGACACCCTAGATGAGCAGTTCTTC. It translates to CASSLADTLDEQFF.

This clonotype appeared a few times. This chain links TRBV5-6 with TRBJ2-1; no clear D gene. CDR1 SGHDT and CDR2 YYEEEE come from the germline V gene. The CDR3 loop spans 12 amino acids. With 1 base removed from V and 10 bases from J, the gap between germline ends came to 9 bases. The CDR3, as DNA: TGTGCCAGCAGCTTGATGGCACACGAGCAGTTCTTC. Its protein is CASSLMAHEQFF. Full variable domain (outside the CDR3, taken from reference TRBV5-6 and TRBJ2-1): DAGVTQSPTHLIKTRGQQVTLRCSPKSGHDTVSWYQQALGQGPQFIFQYYEEEERQRGNFPDRFSGHQFPNYSSELNVNALLLGDSALYLCASSLMAHEQFFGPGTRLTVL.

Comment on this clonotype: A much larger clone lies a single base off, so this may be a read error. The chain has TRBV20-1 and TRBJ1-6; a possible D gene is TRBD1 (6 bases). CDR3 length: 15 amino acids. The V gene's germline CDR1 is DFQATT and CDR2 SNEGSKA (reference sequence). The CDR3 sequence: CNAATGAGRHSPLHF. Written as DNA, the CDR3 is TGCAATGCGGCGACAGGCGCCGGTAGGCATTCACCCCTCCACTTT.

In this sample, this clonotype turned up a few times. The chain recombines TRBV7-9 with TRBJ2-1; TRBD1 matches 10 bases. The CDR3 totals 16 residues. The trim removed 5 bases at V and 8 bases at J, leaving 12 bases unmatched. Per the germline V gene, CDR1 is SEHNR and CDR2 is FQNEAQ (reference sequence). The CDR3 protein is CASSPKGGQGNYEQFF. The CDR3 nucleotides are TGTGCCAGCAGCCCCAAGGGGGGACAGGGGAACTATGAGCAGTTCTTC.

The genes are TRBV16 and TRBJ1-2; D ambiguous. The CDR3 is made up of 13 amino acids. The germline CDR1 and CDR2 sequences are KGHSY and FQNENV. Trimming cost V 0 bases and J 8 bases, with 10 bases left between them. The CDR3 DNA reads as TGTGCCAGCAGCCAATCGGTACTAGCCGGCTACACCTTC. It specifies CASSQSVLAGYTF.

The chain combines TRBV7-2 with TRBJ2-7, with D tentatively TRBD1 or TRBD2 (5 bases each). The CDR3 is 15 amino acids. V was clipped by 1 base and J by 2 bases, with 12 bases between them. In germline, CDR1 is SGHTA, CDR2 FQGNSA. CDR3 coding DNA: TGTGCCAGCAGCTTAGGGGGGAATATTGCCTACGAGCAGTACTTC. This gives the protein CASSLGGNIAYEQYF.

The chain recombines TRBV28 with TRBJ2-2; no reliable D call. Germline V gives CDR1 MDHEN, CDR2 SYDVKM. The V end lost 7 bases, the J end lost 3 bases, and 6 bases lay between the germline ends. The CDR3 is 12 amino acids. The CDR3, as DNA: TGTGCCAGCAAGTCAGACACCGGGGAGCTGTTTTTT. Encoded protein: CASKSDTGELFF.

This clonotype was picked up many times. The J gene is TRBJ2-7, the V gene TRBV28; no reliable D call. Trimming shortened V by 7 bases and J by 6 bases, and 19 bases separated the two germline ends. Per the germline V gene, CDR1 is MDHEN and CDR2 is SYDVKM. This CDR3 has 14 residues. In nucleotides, the CDR3 is TGTGCCAGCACGGCCCCTCGTAACCTGGGCGAGCAGTACTTC. It codes for CASTAPRNLGEQYF.

This clonotype was detected many times. The chain recombines TRBV28 with TRBJ2-7; 7 bases align to TRBD2. V lost 3 bases and J lost 7; bases outside the gene matches: 9. CDR3 size: 14 residues. Germline values: CDR1 MDHEN, CDR2 SYDVKM. The CDR3 loop reads CASSFGGTSYEQYF. DNA of the CDR3: TGTGCCAGCAGTTTCGGGGGGACCTCTTATGAGCAGTACTTC.

The genes are TRBV27 and TRBJ2-3, with TRBD2 matching over 8 bases. Trimming cost V 5 bases and J 7 bases; bases outside gene matches: 11. The CDR3 runs 15 residues. Germline V CDR1 and CDR2: MNHEY, SMNVEV (reference sequence). The CDR3 is CASSLGLGVSNTQYF. The CDR3 nucleotides read TGTGCCAGCAGTCTGGGACTAGGGGTTTCAAATACGCAGTATTTT.

This clonotype was recorded at least ten times. The chain recombines TRBV27 with TRBJ2-7; possibly TRBD2 for D (5 bases). CDR1 and CDR2 from the germline V gene are MNHEY and SMNVEV (reference sequence). This CDR3 region has 15 residues. V lost 0 bases and J 0 bases, leaving 9 bases between the germline ends. The CDR3: CASSLSLENSYEQYF. The CDR3 DNA reads as TGTGCCAGCAGTTTATCACTAGAAAACTCCTACGAGCAGTACTTC.

The chain employs TRBV7-8 and TRBJ1-5, with unresolved D. CDR3 length: 13 residues. Trimming removed 1 base at V and 4 bases at J, with 5 bases between. Germline CDR1 is SGHVS and CDR2 is FQNEAQ. The CDR3 is CASSLGINQPQHF. DNA for the CDR3: TGTGCCAGCAGCTTAGGCATTAATCAGCCCCAGCATTTT.

There are many counts of this clonotype. The chain is built from TRBV28 and TRBJ1-2; D is possibly TRBD1 (6 bases). Germline V gene sequence: CDR1 MDHEN, CDR2 SYDVKM. The CDR3 sequence is 15 residues long. V was trimmed by 3 bases and J by 4 bases, leaving 15 bases between them. CDR3 loop: CASSFPHGQFYGYTF. DNA for the CDR3: TGTGCCAGCAGTTTTCCCCATGGACAGTTCTATGGCTACACCTTC.

This clonotype was detected many times. The chain uses TRBV19 and TRBJ2-7; D perhaps matches TRBD2 (5 bases). CDR3 length: 14 amino acids. V was clipped by 9 bases and J by 3 bases, with 18 bases between them. Germline V gene sequence: CDR1 LNHDA, CDR2 SQIVND (reference sequence). The CDR3 is CASSPPGLRYEQYF. DNA for the CDR3: TGTGCCAGCAGCCCCCCCGGACTCCGCTACGAGCAGTACTTC.

For this clonotype: This may arise from a read error, as a much more abundant clone is one base away. The chain employs TRBV7-2 and TRBJ2-3, with 13 nucleotides matching TRBD2. This CDR3 region has 18 residues. J was trimmed by 5 bases and V by 1 base; bases with no gene match: 9. CDR1 and CDR2 from the germline V gene are SGHTA and FQGNSA. In DNA form, the CDR3 reads TGTGCCAGCAGCTTAGAGAGTCGACTAGCGGGAGGCGAAGATACGCAGTATTTT. This gives the protein CASSLESRLAGGEDTQYF.

CDR3 loop: CATSRADTGELFF. CDR3 DNA sequence: TGTGCCACCAGCAGAGCGGACACCGGGGAGCTGTTTTTT. The chain links TRBV15 to TRBJ2-2, with no clear D. The CDR3 extends over 13 amino acids. The ends were cut back, 1 base at V and 3 bases at J, with 3 bases in the middle. The germline V gene has CDR1 LNHNV and CDR2 YYDKDF (reference sequence).

This clonotype appeared many times. This chain uses TRBV3-1 with TRBJ2-2; D unclear. The ends were cut back, 0 bases at V and 5 bases at J, with 1 base in the middle. In germline, CDR1 is LGHDT, CDR2 YNNKEL (reference sequence). The CDR3 spans 12 residues. CDR3 nucleotides: TGTGCCAGCAGCCAAGATACCGGGGAGCTGTTTTTT. Translated: CASSQDTGELFF.

In its sample, this clonotype was seen many times. The chain recombines TRBV11-2 with TRBJ2-1; no definite D call. The CDR3 contains 14 residues. Trimming cost V 3 bases and J 2 bases, with 8 bases left between them. The V gene's germline CDR1 is SGHAT and CDR2 FQNNGV. In nucleotides, the CDR3 is TGTGCCAGCAGCTTGCACCGGGCCTACAATGAGCAGTTCTTC. Protein product: CASSLHRAYNEQFF.

The DNA for the CDR3 is TGTGCCACCAGTGATTTGGGGACAGGGGTTAAAGAGACCCAGTACTTC. Translation gives CATSDLGTGVKETQYF. V gene TRBV24-1 combines with J gene TRBJ2-5; 10 bases align to TRBD1. The CDR3 is 16 amino acids. Germline CDR1 and CDR2: KGHDR and SFDVKD. V was pared by 0 bases and J by 3 bases, with 3 bases of the junction left unmatched.

This clonotype was seen ten or more times. This chain connects TRBV12-3 or TRBV12-4 to TRBJ2-3; 11 bases line up with TRBD2. CDR3 size: 17 residues. Germline trimming cut 7 bases from V and 5 bases from J; bases unmatched to any gene: 14. The CDR3 DNA reads as TGTGCCAGCACCCTCCTCATGACTAGCGGGAAAGTAGATACGCAGTATTTT. Protein: CASTLLMTSGKVDTQYF.

This clonotype occurred a few times. V gene TRBV27 combines with J gene TRBJ2-7, with 7 bases lining up with TRBD2. This CDR3 comprises 13 residues. Germline V gene data show CDR1 as MNHEY and CDR2 as SMNVEV (reference sequence). V was pared by 6 bases and J by 5 bases, with 7 bases of the junction left unmatched. CDR3 sequence: CASRPAGEDEQYF. The CDR3 nucleotides read TGTGCCAGCAGACCTGCGGGAGAGGACGAGCAGTACTTC.

The CDR3 DNA follows: TGTGCCAGCAGCCCGCGTCCCGGGACAGGTTACAATGAGCAGTTCTTC. Its protein is CASSPRPGTGYNEQFF. The chain carries TRBV3-1 and TRBJ2-1; TRBD1 matches 8 bases. The CDR3 covers 16 residues. Germline CDR1 LGHDT, CDR2 YNNKEL (reference sequence). The ends lost 4 bases at V and 4 bases at J; junction bases unmatched: 9.

This clonotype has only a few counts. The chain uses TRBV9 and TRBJ2-2, with 8 positions matching TRBD1. The CDR3 has 16 residues. Germline CDR1 SGDLS, CDR2 YYNGEE. V gave up 3 bases and J gave up 1 base; unmatched junction bases: 5. The chain's CDR3 is CASSGGGTGNTGELFF. The CDR3 DNA follows: TGTGCCAGCAGCGGTGGTGGGACAGGGAACACCGGGGAGCTGTTTTTT.

The V and J genes are TRBV28 and TRBJ2-1; TRBD1 aligns across 8 bases. The germline gives CDR1 MDHEN, CDR2 SYDVKM. CDR3 length: 15 amino acids. With V trimmed by 5 bases and J by 6 bases, 9 bases remained unmatched. CDR3 region: CASSLPDRAGNEQFF. In DNA form, the CDR3 reads TGTGCCAGCAGTCTGCCGGACAGGGCGGGCAATGAGCAGTTCTTC.

The chain employs TRBV5-1 and TRBJ2-5; D is undetermined. Trimming took off 3 bases at V and 2 bases at J, with 8 bases between the two ends. The V gene's germline CDR1 is SGHRS and CDR2 YFSETQ. The CDR3 has 13 amino acids. This CDR3 is CASSSNRQETQYF. CDR3 coding DNA: TGCGCCAGCAGCTCGAACAGACAAGAGACCCAGTACTTC. The full variable domain, with the rest looked up from reference TRBV5-1 and TRBJ2-5, is KAGVTQTPRYLIKTRGQQVTLSCSPISGHRSVSWYQQTPGQGLQFLFEYFSETQRNKGNFPGRFSGRQFSNSRSEMNVSTLELGDSALYLCASSSNRQETQYFGPGTRLLVL.